A single T cell receptor (beta chain) is shown here with its context. Per germline, CDR1 MNHNY and CDR2 SVGAGI (reference sequence). The CDR3 runs 16 residues. V was clipped by 3 bases and J by 2 bases; unmatched bases: 10. This specimen comes from a study of blood T cell repertoires in COVID-19. The method was immunoSEQ multiplex PCR; TCRdb's version includes in-frame clones alone and lacks a portion of them. The sample has hundreds of thousands of clones; approximately 85% are singletons. The sequence was obtained from a human donor in a cohort sampled during active COVID-19. This sequence joins TRBV6-6 and TRBJ2-7, with TRBD2 matching 7 bases. Sequenced material: peripheral blood. CDR3 sequence (DNA): TGTGCCAGCAGTTATTCGGCGGGAGAAGGCGCCTACGAGCAGTACTTC. Amino acid sequence: CASSYSAGEGAYEQYF.